This T cell receptor (beta chain) was documented in a study of cytomegalovirus exposure and HLA in healthy donors. Study-level findings and limits: The study carried out a later analysis of TCR beta sequences. It associated 15,000 to 20,000 of them with specific HLA alleles at a false discovery rate of 0.05. Cytomegalovirus-associated TCR beta chains were listed, numbering more than 150. Later, TCR association rates were found to vary by HLA locus, highest for DRB1 and lowest for HLA-C. With high specificity and sensitivity, the classifier reportedly diagnosed cytomegalovirus status.

In the case of this clone: Antigen: not known.

Looked up from germline, CDR1 is LGHNA and CDR2 is YNFKEQ. V was clipped by 3 bases and J by 3 bases; unmatched bases: 9. The CDR3 runs 16 residues. PCR was performed using 60 Vbeta and 13 Jbeta primers. Using immunoSEQ multiplex PCR, the repertoire was profiled, and TCRdb retains in-frame clones only, with some absent. The sample has roughly 80,000 clones, 62% seen once; the top ten hold 3.5% to 4.5%. The source is a male donor in good health and CMV-seropositive. Sequencing was carried out using PBMCs. The J gene is TRBJ2-3, the V gene TRBV4-2; TRBD1 matches 7 bases. DNA for the CDR3: TGTGCCAGCAGCCAGATGGATGGGACAGCGACAGATACGCAGTATTTT. This translates into CASSQMDGTATDTQYF.